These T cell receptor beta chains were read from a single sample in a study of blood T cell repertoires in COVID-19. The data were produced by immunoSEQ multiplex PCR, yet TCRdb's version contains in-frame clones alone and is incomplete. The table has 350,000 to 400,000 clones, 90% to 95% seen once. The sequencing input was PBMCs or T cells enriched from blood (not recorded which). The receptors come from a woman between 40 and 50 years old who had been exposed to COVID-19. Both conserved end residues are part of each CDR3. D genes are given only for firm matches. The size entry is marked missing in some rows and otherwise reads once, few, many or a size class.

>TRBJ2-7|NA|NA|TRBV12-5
CASGLVGVAREQYF
TGTGCTAGTGGTTTGGTAGGGGTTGCACGCGAGCAGTACTTC
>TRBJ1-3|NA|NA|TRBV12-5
CASRPVSGNTIYF
TGTGCTAGTCGTCCGGTCTCTGGAAACACCATATATTTT
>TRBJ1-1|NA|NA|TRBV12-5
CASGLDRKNTEAFF
TGTGCTAGTGGTTTGGACAGGAAGAACACTGAAGCTTTCTTT
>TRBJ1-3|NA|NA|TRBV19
CASSNQGTGNTIYF
TGTGCCAGTAGTAACCAGGGGACTGGAAACACCATATATTTT
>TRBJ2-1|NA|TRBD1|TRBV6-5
CASSSLRGTGSGEQFF
TGTGCCAGCAGTTCTTTACGAGGGACAGGGTCAGGTGAGCAGTTCTTC
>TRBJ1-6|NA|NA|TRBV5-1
CASSRGSNSPLHF
TGCGCCAGCAGCCGCGGAAGTAATTCACCCCTCCACTTT
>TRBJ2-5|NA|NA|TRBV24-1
CATSEGQGSGETQYF
TGTGCCACCAGTGAAGGCCAGGGGAGCGGAGAGACCCAGTACTTC
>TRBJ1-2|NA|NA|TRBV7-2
CASSFTGTTYGYTF
TGTGCCAGCAGCTTCACTGGGACAACTTATGGCTACACCTTC
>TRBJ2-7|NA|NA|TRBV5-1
CASSLGGFGSYEQYF
TGCGCCAGCAGCTTGGGAGGTTTTGGCTCCTACGAGCAGTACTTC
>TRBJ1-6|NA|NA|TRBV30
CAWSVSRENSPLHF
TGTGCCTGGAGTGTGTCCAGGGAAAATTCACCCCTCCACTTT
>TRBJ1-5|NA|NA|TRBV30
CAWSAGRDQPQHF
TGTGCCTGGAGCGCCGGTCGGGATCAGCCCCAGCATTTT
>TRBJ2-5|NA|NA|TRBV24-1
CATSDCGQVETQYF
TGTGCCACCAGTGACTGCGGACAAGTTGAGACCCAGTACTTC
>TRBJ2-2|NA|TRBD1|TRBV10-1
CASSVTGETGELFF
TGCGCCAGCAGTGTGACAGGGGAGACCGGGGAGCTGTTTTTT
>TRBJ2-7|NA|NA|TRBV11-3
CATPQGAYEQYF
TGTGCCACCCCACAGGGCGCCTACGAGCAGTACTTC
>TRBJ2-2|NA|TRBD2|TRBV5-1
CASSWTGLARNTGELFF
TGCGCCAGCAGCTGGACGGGACTAGCGAGGAACACCGGGGAGCTGTTTTTT
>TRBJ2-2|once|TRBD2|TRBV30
CAWSRGGTNTGELFF
TGTGCCTGGAGCCGGGGGGGAACTAACACCGGGGAGCTGTTTTTT
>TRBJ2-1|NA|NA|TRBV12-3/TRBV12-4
CASSLGQGEQFF
TGTGCCAGCAGTTTAGGCCAGGGTGAGCAGTTCTTC
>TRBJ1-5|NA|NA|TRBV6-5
CASIAIYSNQPQHF
TGTGCCAGCATTGCGATATATAGCAATCAGCCCCAGCATTTT
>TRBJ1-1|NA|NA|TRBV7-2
CASSHRRTGGAEAFF
TGTGCCAGCAGCCACCGACGCACGGGGGGGGCTGAAGCTTTCTTT
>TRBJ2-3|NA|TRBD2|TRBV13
CASSLSGGATDTQYF
TGTGCCAGCAGCCTAAGCGGGGGGGCCACAGATACGCAGTATTTT
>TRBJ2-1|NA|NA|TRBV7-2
CASSLVPSSYNEQFF
TGTGCCAGCAGCTTAGTGCCGAGCTCCTACAATGAGCAGTTCTTC
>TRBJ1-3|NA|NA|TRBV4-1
CASSQEYGGTGSGNTIYF
TGCGCCAGCAGCCAAGAGTATGGCGGCACGGGCTCTGGAAACACCATATATTTT
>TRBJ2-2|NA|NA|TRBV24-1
CATSKRAGLTGELFF
TGTGCCACCTCGAAGAGGGCGGGGCTCACCGGGGAGCTGTTTTTT
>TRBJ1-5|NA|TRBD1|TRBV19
CASSFARQGGDQPQHF
TGTGCCAGTAGTTTTGCCCGACAGGGCGGTGATCAGCCCCAGCATTTT
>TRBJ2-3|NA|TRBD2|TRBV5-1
CASSNGLARATDTQYF
TGCGCCAGCAGCAACGGACTAGCGAGGGCGACAGATACGCAGTATTTT
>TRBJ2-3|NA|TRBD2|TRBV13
CASSLVGAGRGLAGVPDTQYF
TGTGCCAGCAGCTTAGTTGGGGCAGGCAGGGGACTAGCGGGAGTCCCCGATACGCAGTATTTT
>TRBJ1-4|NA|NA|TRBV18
CASSRGRVNEKLFF
TGTGCCAGCTCGCGGGGTCGGGTTAATGAAAAACTGTTTTTT
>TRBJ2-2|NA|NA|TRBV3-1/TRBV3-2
CASSQVLAGATHTGELFF
TGTGCCAGCAGCCAAGTTCTTGCGGGGGCCACTCACACCGGGGAGCTGTTTTTT
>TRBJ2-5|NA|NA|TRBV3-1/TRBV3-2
CASSQGATRETQYF
TGTGCCAGCAGCCAAGGGGCAACCCGCGAGACCCAGTACTTC
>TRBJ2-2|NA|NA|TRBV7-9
CASSLTQSGNTGELFF
TGTGCCAGCAGCTTAACACAAAGTGGGAACACCGGGGAGCTGTTTTTT
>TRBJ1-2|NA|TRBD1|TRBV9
CASSVGATPLPTGGASGYTF
TGTGCCAGCAGCGTAGGGGCGACTCCCTTACCGACAGGGGGAGCATCTGGCTACACCTTC
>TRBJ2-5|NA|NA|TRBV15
CATSRGVQETQYF
TGTGCCACCAGCAGAGGCGTCCAAGAGACCCAGTACTTC
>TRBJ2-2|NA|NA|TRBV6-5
CASSYSRGSGELFF
TGTGCCAGCAGTTACTCGAGAGGTTCCGGGGAGCTGTTTTTT